These 5 T cell receptor beta chains originate from one sample sequenced in a study of TIL therapy for anti-PD-1-resistant metastatic lung cancer. This was the immunoSEQ v3 assay. Libraries were prepared by immunoSEQ multiplex PCR; TCRdb keeps only in-frame clonotypes and omits some of them. Of 45,000 to 60,000 clones listed, just over 70% are singletons. Indicated time point: pre-treatment sample, taken before nivolumab and TIL therapy. The tumor samples were excised metastases, mostly pleural nodules or supraclavicular lymph nodes. Sequences were derived from tumor tissue, sampled at baseline. These receptors were collected from a person aged 25-85 years with non-small cell lung cancer.

The chain links TRBV5-1 to TRBJ1-1; possibly TRBD1 for D (6 bases). The CDR3 has 14 amino acids. Germline values: CDR1 SGHRS, CDR2 YFSETQ. V was shortened by 2 bases and J by 5 bases, with 13 bases between the two germline ends. The CDR3, as DNA: TGCGCCAGCAGCTTCACCAGGGGTTTGACTGAAGCTTTCTTT. This codes for CASSFTRGLTEAFF.

The CDR3 here is CAWSVSDSYETQYF. CDR3 coding DNA: TGTGCCTGGAGTGTATCGGACAGTTATGAGACCCAGTACTTC. The chain combines TRBV30 with TRBJ2-5; D might be TRBD1 (6 bases). The ends were cut back, 0 bases at V and 5 bases at J, with 13 bases in the middle. The CDR3 totals 14 residues. The germline V gene encodes CDR1 GTSNPN and CDR2 SVGIG (reference sequence). Supplemented by reference TRBV30 and TRBJ2-5, the full variable domain reads SQTIHQWPATLVQPVGSPLSLECTVEGTSNPNLYWYRQAAGRGLQLLFYSVGIGQISSEVPQNLSASRPQDRQFILSSKKLLLSDSGFYLCAWSVSDSYETQYFGPGTRLLVL.

This clone was seen a handful of times. For the CDR3, the DNA is TGTGCCAGCATTACGAGAAGTCTATCGGTGAGAGAGACCCAGTACTTC. It is translated as CASITRSLSVRETQYF. The chain has TRBV5-8 and TRBJ2-5; unclear D gene. CDR3 size: 16 residues. CDR1 SGHTS and CDR2 YDEGEE come from the germline V gene. Trimming took off 6 bases at V and 4 bases at J, with 22 bases between the two ends.

The gene calls are TRBV6-5 and TRBJ2-1, with D possibly TRBD2 on 5 matching bases. V gave up 2 bases and J gave up 3 bases, with 11 bases separating them. There are 15 residues in the CDR3. CDR1 and CDR2 from the germline V gene are MNHEY and SVGAGI. The CDR3: CASSYVRGFYNEQFF. The CDR3 DNA reads TGTGCCAGCAGTTACGTTCGAGGGTTCTACAATGAGCAGTTCTTC.

There are a few counts of this clone. The chain combines TRBV4-2 with TRBJ2-5, with D possibly being TRBD1 (5 bases). The J call may be wrong; the DNA end is better matched by TRBJ2-7. There are 13 residues in the CDR3. Per germline, CDR1 LGHNA and CDR2 YNFKEQ. The CDR3: CASSQQGNYEQYF. CDR3 nucleotides: TGTGCCAGCAGCCAACAGGGTAACTACGAGCAGTACTTC.